The rows below give T cell receptor beta chains drawn from one sample of a study of blood T cell repertoires in COVID-19. The data were produced by immunoSEQ multiplex PCR, yet TCRdb's version contains in-frame clones alone and is incomplete. The sample records nearly 65,000 clones, 80% to 90% being singletons. Sequencing was done on a sample of peripheral blood. These receptors were obtained from a human donor in a cohort sampled during active COVID-19. The CDR3 runs from the conserved cysteine through the conserved F or W. The D gene is left open where the match is weak. For some rows the clone size is stated as once, few or many, or as a class when expanded; others skip it.

j_call d_call clone_size v_call cdr3_nt cdr3_aa
TRBJ1-4 - - TRBV7-9 TGTGCCAGCAGCCAAGCCAGGGGCGAGGGGCGCTTTGAAAAACTGTTTTTT CASSQARGEGRFEKLFF
TRBJ1-5 - - TRBV21-1 TGTGCCAGCCCTCGACAGGACCCTAATCAGCCCCAGCATTTT CASPRQDPNQPQHF
TRBJ2-3 TRBD2 - TRBV4-3 TGCGCCAGCAGCAAGGGACTAGCGGGCACAGATACGCAGTATTTT CASSKGLAGTDTQYF
TRBJ2-7 - - TRBV4-3 TGCGCCAGCAGCCGAGACCGGGGTCGGTCGGCCAGCTCCTACGAGCAGTACTTC CASSRDRGRSASSYEQYF
TRBJ2-5 TRBD1 - TRBV5-1 TGCGCCAGCAGCTTGGCCCTGACAGGGGAGACCCAGTACTTC CASSLALTGETQYF
TRBJ1-6 - - TRBV7-9 TGTGCCAGCACCCCTCCTCCGAATTCACCCCTCCACTTT CASTPPPNSPLHF
TRBJ2-1 TRBD2 - TRBV18 TGTGCCAGCTCACCTACTAGCGGGGGGGCCAATGAGCAGTTCTTC CASSPTSGGANEQFF
TRBJ1-6 - - TRBV7-2 TGTGCCAGCAGCTTGAGCAAGTATAATTCACCCCTCCACTTT CASSLSKYNSPLHF
TRBJ1-2 - - TRBV14 TGTGCCAGCAGCCCACAGGGCCCCCCACTCTATTGCTACACCTTC CASSPQGPPLYCYTF
TRBJ1-4 - - TRBV20-1 TGCAGTGCTAATGACAGATGGAGTGAAAAACTGTTTTTT CSANDRWSEKLFF
TRBJ2-5 TRBD2 - TRBV14 TGTGCCAGCAGTTTGGGACTAGCGAGCCAAGAGACCCAGTACTTC CASSLGLASQETQYF
TRBJ2-7 - once TRBV28 TGTGCCAGCAGTACTTATTGGACTGGTCCGGATAAATGGCAGTACTTC CASSTYWTGPDKWQYF
TRBJ1-2 - - TRBV11-2 TGTGCCAGCAGCTTGGAGGGGGGGTTTTATGGCTACACCTTC CASSLEGGFYGYTF
TRBJ2-1 - few TRBV30 TGTGCCTGGAGAGGGGTGCAGCTATACAATGAGCAGTTCTTC CAWRGVQLYNEQFF
TRBJ2-1 TRBD2 few TRBV5-1 TGCGCCAGCAGCTTTTCGGTGGCGGGGGGCGGGTCCTACAATGAGCAGTTCTTC CASSFSVAGGGSYNEQFF
TRBJ1-2 TRBD1 - TRBV30 TGTGCCTGGAGTAGCGGACAGGGGTTTAACTATGGCTACACCTTC CAWSSGQGFNYGYTF
TRBJ2-2 - once TRBV28 TGTGCCAGCAGTTCATTTCCGAACACCGGGGAGCTGTTTTTT CASSSFPNTGELFF
TRBJ2-7 - - TRBV5-5 TGTGCCAGCAGCTTGGGTCGGGTTTACGAGCAGTACTTC CASSLGRVYEQYF
TRBJ2-7 - - TRBV4-2 TGTGCCAGCAGCCCCTGGACAGACCAGGCCACCTACGAGCAGTACTTC CASSPWTDQATYEQYF
TRBJ1-1 - - TRBV12-3/TRBV12-4 TGTGCCAGCACGATCGGACAGAACACTGAAGCTTTCTTT CASTIGQNTEAFF
TRBJ2-7 - once TRBV11-2 TGTGCCAGCAGCTTAGAGGGGGGGGGCTTACCCTCCTACGAGCAGTACTTC CASSLEGGGLPSYEQYF
TRBJ2-7 - - TRBV7-2 TGTGCCAGCAGCTCCTACCTCGACACCTACGAGCAGTACTTC CASSSYLDTYEQYF
TRBJ2-1 TRBD2 - TRBV5-1 TGCGCCAGCAGCTTGGTACCTAGCGGGCCCGACAATGAGCAGTTCTTC CASSLVPSGPDNEQFF
TRBJ2-2 TRBD1 - TRBV6-5 TGTGCCAGCAGTTACAGGACAGGGGGAAACGGGGAGCTGTTTTTT CASSYRTGGNGELFF
TRBJ2-7 - once TRBV5-5 TGTGCCAGCAGCTTCTATCTCCACGAGCAGTACTTC CASSFYLHEQYF
TRBJ2-7 - - TRBV29-1 TGCAGCGTTGCGTCGTTAGGGGCAGACGAGCAGTACTTC CSVASLGADEQYF
TRBJ1-2 TRBD1 once TRBV6-5 TGTGCCAGCAGTTGGGACAGCTCCCAATACTATGGCTACACCTTC CASSWDSSQYYGYTF
TRBJ2-1 - - TRBV6-5 TGTGCCAGTACCGGGATCTCCTACAATGAGCAGTTCTTC CASTGISYNEQFF
TRBJ2-2 - - TRBV6-5 TGTGCCAGCAGTTATCCTACTAGTTACGAGCTGTTTTTT CASSYPTSYELFF
TRBJ2-5 - - TRBV12-5 TGTGCTAGTGATCGGACAGAACTACAAGAGACCCAGTACTTC CASDRTELQETQYF
TRBJ2-3 - - TRBV6-5 TGTGCCATCAAGGCCGGGTCCAGCACAGATACGCAGTATTTT CAIKAGSSTDTQYF
TRBJ2-2 TRBD2 - TRBV14 TGTGCCAGCAGCCAAGATCTGTCGGGACTAGCAACCGGGGAGCTGTTTTTT CASSQDLSGLATGELFF
TRBJ2-5 TRBD2 - TRBV4-2 TGTGCCAGCAGCCAAGATCGGGGGGGCCAAGAGACCCAGTACTTC CASSQDRGGQETQYF
TRBJ2-1 - - TRBV11-2 TGTGCCAGCAGCTTAATGAGTTGGAATGAGCAGTTCTTC CASSLMSWNEQFF
TRBJ2-3 - - TRBV12-3/TRBV12-4 TGTGCCAGCAGTTTAACGACTGCAGATACGCAGTATTTT CASSLTTADTQYF
TRBJ1-5 - - TRBV19 TGTGCCAGTAGTATCACAGGGACGGACAATCAGCCCCAGCATTTT CASSITGTDNQPQHF
TRBJ2-7 TRBD2 - TRBV19 TGTGCCAGTACCGGCGGGGGTTCCTACGAGCAGTACTTC CASTGGGSYEQYF
TRBJ2-1 - - TRBV7-2 TGTGCCAGCAGTTACATGGACAGTTCCTACAATGAGCAGTTCTTC CASSYMDSSYNEQFF
TRBJ2-7 - - TRBV7-2 TGTGCCAGCAGCTTAGAGTACAACTACGAGCAGTACTTC CASSLEYNYEQYF